This T cell receptor (beta chain) was identified in a study of cytotoxic CD8 clonotypes in ibrutinib-treated CLL. Whole-study findings and limits: Baseline levels were approached again at progression, after clonality had risen at ibrutinib response. Public clonotypes showed up rarely, and on treatment they shrank or held steady.

Concerning this clone: What it recognizes is unknown.

As input for TCR beta libraries, around 2 micrograms of genomic DNA came from cryopreserved PBMCs. CDR1 SGHDN and CDR2 FVKESK come from the germline V gene. This CDR3 region has 17 residues. V trimming: 4 bases; J trimming: 6 bases; junction bases outside the gene matches: 9. TCRdb's table, derived via immunoSEQ multiplex PCR, lists solely in-frame clones and lacks some. Of 200,000 to 250,000 clones detected, less than 75% appear once; the ten largest clones hold roughly 14%. The receptor's source is a human donor with chronic lymphocytic leukemia. Sequencing used PBMCs, obtained after 24 months of ibrutinib treatment. The chain uses TRBV14 and TRBJ2-7; the match to TRBD2 covers 16 bases. The CDR3, as DNA: TGTGCCAGCAGCCCGAATCTGGGACTAGCGGGAGGGGGCGAGCAGTACTTC. Translation: CASSPNLGLAGGGEQYF. The entire variable domain, with the rest obtained from reference TRBV14 and TRBJ2-7, is as follows: EAGVTQFPSHSVIEKGQTVTLRCDPISGHDNLYWYRRVMGKEIKFLLHFVKESKQDESGMPNNRFLAERTGGTYSTLKVQPAELEDSGVYFCASSPNLGLAGGGEQYFGPGTRLTVT.